The entry below describes one T cell receptor beta chain. Its antigen specificity is not known. No much larger clone exists at a distance of one base, and base qualities are not known. This entry belongs to a study of memory CD4+ T cells and cytomegalovirus serostatus (dated by TCRdb to about 2019). The study in broad terms: The roughly 33 healthy Belgian adults in the cohort included 9 who were CMV seropositive and 24 who were CMV seronegative. CD4+ memory TCRbeta repertoires of a Belgian cohort with known cytomegalovirus serostatus were sequenced in order to replicate a published TCR-based CMV serostatus classifier.

A FACSAria II was used to sort memory CD4+ T cells, defined as single viable CD3+CD4+CD8-CD45RO+ cells. CMV serostatus was assessed using a Roche Elecsys assay, by which serum IgG against CMV pp150, pp28, p38 and p52 was detected. After the samples were thawed, total CD4+ T cells were enriched through positive selection using CD4 magnetic microbeads. The samples came from a different study that was designed specifically to examine the CD4+ T cell memory repertoire. Peripheral blood mononuclear cells were isolated and cryopreserved following standard operating procedures; serum was stored at -80 °C. CD3-PerCP (BW264/56), CD4-APC (RPA-T4), CD45RO-PE (UCHT1) and CD8-Pacific Orange (3B5) antibodies were used for staining, and non-viable cells were excluded with Sytox blue. The Quick-DNA Microprep Kit was used to extract genomic DNA from the sorted cells. Amplification of TCRbeta DNA was done with the immunoSEQ hsTCRbeta kit, following the protocol from the manufacturer. An Illumina MiSeq instrument was used to sequence the TCRbeta libraries. As for the authors' bioinformatics: Removing out-of-frame sequences left some 2,200,000 distinct TCRbeta sequences, an average of approximately 61,000 per individual. Each individual was scored by the count of fewer than 200 previously reported CMV-associated TCRbeta sequences and the total productive distinct TCRbeta count. A beta-binomial model was reimplemented in Python, and scikit-learn random forests with default parameters were trained on data from the US cohort. Classifier performance on the Belgian cohort was summarized as median AUC with percentile confidence intervals calculated over 10,000 bootstrap iterations. TCRdb retrieved this table from immuneACCESS and kept in-frame rearrangements only. Not all clones are present; in checked studies, unresolved V genes account for under half, and no reason is known for the remainder. The V and J calls and the clone size are those of that table, but D and trimming were determined from the DNA. Recorded for this sample are about 57,000 clones; less than 85% of them occurred a single time. 0.75% to 0.85% of the sample belongs to the ten largest clones.

Trimming at the junction amounts to 1 base on V and 2 bases on J, and the germline ends lie 12 bases apart. The CDR3 numbers 14 residues from cysteine through phenylalanine. CDR3 DNA only is kept here, 42 bases in frame from base 1. The germline V gene gives CDR1 as SQVTM and CDR2 as ANQGSEA. Broad study findings and their caveats: Unlike the original study, which covered naive and memory CD4+ and CD8+ populations, the Belgian study sequenced only CD4+CD45RO+ memory cells. The results were interpreted as suggesting that the CMV-associated TCR signature is largely present in the CD4+ memory repertoire. CMV serostatus prediction reached a median bootstrapped AUC of approximately 0.95 with the original framework and 0.85 to 0.91 with a US-trained random forest. Of roughly 170 previously reported CMV-associated TCRbeta sequences, about 72 appeared in the CD4+ memory repertoires, each in one to five individuals. The original-framework classifier achieved a median bootstrapped AUC of approximately 0.96 with a 95% CI of 0.76-1.00 on the Belgian cohort.

Sequencing was carried out using memory CD4+ T cells from blood. The rearrangement joined TRBV29-1 to TRBJ2-7, and perhaps TRBD1 as D gene, on 5 matching bases. The receptor comes from an adult in good health and CMV-seronegative. CDR3 region: CSVEVLDTPYEQYF. The nucleotide sequence is TGCAGCGTTGAAGTCTTGGACACCCCCTACGAGCAGTACTTC.